This T cell receptor beta chain was sequenced for a study of blood T cell repertoires in COVID-19. Whole-study context: The study drew acute and convalescent COVID-19 samples from the United States, Italy and Spain.

Libraries were prepared by immunoSEQ multiplex PCR; TCRdb keeps only in-frame clonotypes and omits some of them. The table includes a few hundred thousand clones, over 70% detected once. V dropped 2 bases and J dropped 2; count of bases not matched to a gene: 4. Germline lookup yields CDR1 SGHNT and CDR2 YYREEE (reference sequence). This CDR3 contains 14 residues. The material sequenced was PBMCs or T cells enriched from blood (not recorded which). The sequence came from a man in his thirties or forties who had recovered from COVID-19. The V and J genes are TRBV5-4 and TRBJ2-7, with 7 bases lining up with TRBD1. This CDR3 reads CASSFGTAAYEQYF. The DNA for the CDR3 is TGTGCCAGCAGCTTTGGGACAGCGGCCTACGAGCAGTACTTC.